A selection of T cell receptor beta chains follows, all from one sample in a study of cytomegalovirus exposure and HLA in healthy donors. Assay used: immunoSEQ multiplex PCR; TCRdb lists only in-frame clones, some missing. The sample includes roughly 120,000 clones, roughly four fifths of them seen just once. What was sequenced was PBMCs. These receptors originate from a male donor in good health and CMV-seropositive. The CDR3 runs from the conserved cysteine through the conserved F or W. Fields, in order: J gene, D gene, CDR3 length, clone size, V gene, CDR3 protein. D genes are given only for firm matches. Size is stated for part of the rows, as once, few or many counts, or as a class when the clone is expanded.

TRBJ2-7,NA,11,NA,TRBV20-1,CSATSPGEQYF
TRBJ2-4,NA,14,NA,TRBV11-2,CASSSRLAKNIQYF
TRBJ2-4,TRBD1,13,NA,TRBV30,CAWTTVRRDSQYF
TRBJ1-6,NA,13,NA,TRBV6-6,CASLYSAGSPLHF
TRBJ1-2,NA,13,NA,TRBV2,CASSDRREGGYTF
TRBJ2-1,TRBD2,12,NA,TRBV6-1,CASSEGAGRGFF
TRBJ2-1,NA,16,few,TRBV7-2,CASSLGRVQIVGEQFF
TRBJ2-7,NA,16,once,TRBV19,CASSTPRSLGGYEQYF
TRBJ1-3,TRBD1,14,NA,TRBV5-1,CASTPGTGGNTIYF
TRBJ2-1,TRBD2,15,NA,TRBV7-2,CASSPGTSGADIQFF
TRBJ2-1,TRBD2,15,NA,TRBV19,CASSIVAGYGHEQFF
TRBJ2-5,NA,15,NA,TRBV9,CASSVDYGGRETQYF
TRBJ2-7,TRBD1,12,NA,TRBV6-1,CASRRDSQEQYF
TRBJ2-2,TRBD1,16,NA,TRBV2,CASSEPGQGDTGELFF
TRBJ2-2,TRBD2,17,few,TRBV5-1,CASSLIGGRSGTGELFF
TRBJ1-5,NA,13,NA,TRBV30,CAWGRGPNQPQHF
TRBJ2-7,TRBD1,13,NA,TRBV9,CASSTRQGYEQYF
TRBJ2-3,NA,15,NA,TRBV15,CATSRDRVSTDTQYF
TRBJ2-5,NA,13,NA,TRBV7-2,CASSSVGEETQYF
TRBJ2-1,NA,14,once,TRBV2,CASIKIVRQNEQFF
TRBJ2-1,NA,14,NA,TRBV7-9,CASSDGGTYNEQFF
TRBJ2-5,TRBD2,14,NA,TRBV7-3,CASSLGLAGETQYF
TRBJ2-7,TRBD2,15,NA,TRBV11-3,CASSPAGAAKSEQYF
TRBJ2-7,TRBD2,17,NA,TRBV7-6,CASSLPWTSGSAYEQYF
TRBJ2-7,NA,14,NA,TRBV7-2,CASSPPVGGYEQYF
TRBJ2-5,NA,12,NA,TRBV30,CAWSVGQKAQYF
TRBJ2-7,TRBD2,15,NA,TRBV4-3,CASSPWTSGSYEQYF
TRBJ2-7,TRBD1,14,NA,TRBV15,CATSREGQGYEQYF
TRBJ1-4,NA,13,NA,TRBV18,CASSPGSNEKLFF
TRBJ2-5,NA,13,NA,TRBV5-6,CASSLAGWETQYF
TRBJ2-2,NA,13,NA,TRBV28,CASGGGNTGELFF
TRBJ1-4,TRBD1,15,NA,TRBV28,CASRPDRERREKLFF
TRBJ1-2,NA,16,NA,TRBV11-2,CASSLAGFETNYGYTF
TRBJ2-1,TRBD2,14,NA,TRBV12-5,CASGRGGESNEQFF
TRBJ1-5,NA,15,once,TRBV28,CASSPGGGGNQPQHF
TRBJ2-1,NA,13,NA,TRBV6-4,CASSDSRYNEQFF
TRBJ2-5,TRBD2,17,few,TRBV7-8,CASSHPSSGEYQETQYF
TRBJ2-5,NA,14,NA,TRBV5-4,CASSVRTVQETQYF
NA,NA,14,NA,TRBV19,CASSDVRNSYEQYF
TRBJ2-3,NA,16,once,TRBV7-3,CASSPGLGGVTDTQYF
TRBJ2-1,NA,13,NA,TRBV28,CASRTFSYNEQFF
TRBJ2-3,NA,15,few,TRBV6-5,CASSYSGTNTDTQYF
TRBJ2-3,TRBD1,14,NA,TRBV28,CASIYRGPPDTQYF
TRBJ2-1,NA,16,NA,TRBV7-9,CASSLALYGYGNEQFF
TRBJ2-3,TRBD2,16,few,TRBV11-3,CASSLVGGRVGDTQYF
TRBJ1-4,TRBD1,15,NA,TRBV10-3,CAISEPGQGNEKLFF
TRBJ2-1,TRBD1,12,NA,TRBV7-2,CASTIQGNEQFF
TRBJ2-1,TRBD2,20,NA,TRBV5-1,CASSLVWRTITGGLHNEQFF
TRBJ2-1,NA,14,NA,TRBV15,CATSITGGVNEQFF
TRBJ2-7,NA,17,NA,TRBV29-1,CSVEEGILGLGSYEQYF
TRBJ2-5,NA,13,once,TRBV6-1,CASSATRGETQYF
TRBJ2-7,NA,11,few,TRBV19,CASSHRYEQYF
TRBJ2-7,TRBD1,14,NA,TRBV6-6,CASSYGTAHYEQYF
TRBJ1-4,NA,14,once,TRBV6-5,CASSPSATNEKLFF
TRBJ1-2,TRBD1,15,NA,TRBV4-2,CASSQDPGGNYGYTF